A single sample is the source of the 9 T cell receptor beta chains below, sequenced in a study of T cell responses to AZD1222 COVID-19 vaccine. Method: immunoSEQ multiplex PCR; TCRdb's copy keeps in-frame clones and lacks some. The sample gives around 120,000 clones, less than 90% of which show up once; approximately 9.2% is in the top ten. The sample in question was peripheral blood, obtained on day 0 of AZD1222 vaccination. These receptors originate from an adult in good health.

CDR3 DNA sequence: TGCAGCGTTGTTAGCGGGCTAAACACCGGGGAGCTGTTTTTT. This sequence encodes CSVVSGLNTGELFF. J is TRBJ2-2 and V is TRBV29-1; TRBD2 agrees at 7 bases. The CDR3 loop spans 14 amino acids. CDR1 and CDR2 from the germline V gene are SQVTM and ANQGSEA. V trimming: 4 bases; J trimming: 2 bases; junction bases outside the gene matches: 4.

The chain links TRBV6-2 or TRBV6-3 to TRBJ2-4; TRBD2 might be the D (5 bases). The CDR3 sequence is 15 residues long. Trimming stripped 2 bases from V and 2 bases from J, with 10 bases between. The germline gives CDR1 MNHEY, CDR2 SVGEGT. The CDR3 nucleotides are TGTGCCAGCAGTTACGAGGGCGGTCCCAAAAACATTCAGTACTTC. Translating gives CASSYEGGPKNIQYF.

V usage is TRBV27 and J usage is TRBJ2-5; D not certain. Germline loops: CDR1 MNHEY, CDR2 SMNVEV (reference sequence). The CDR3 contains 15 residues. The germline V and J ends were trimmed by 5 bases and 5 bases, with 18 bases remaining between them. Here the CDR3 DNA reads TGTGCCAGCAGTCCCTCGGGTATGCGTCGGGAGACCCAGTACTTC. It specifies CASSPSGMRRETQYF.

This chain uses TRBV7-2 with TRBJ2-2; 9 bases line up with TRBD2. Germline CDR1 reads SGHTA; CDR2 reads FQGNSA. The length of the CDR3 is 16 residues. J lost 6 bases, V lost 5 bases, and 10 bases had no gene match. The CDR3 spells CASSLPSGEGPGELFF. CDR3 coding DNA: TGTGCCAGCAGCCTCCCTAGCGGGGAAGGACCCGGGGAGCTGTTTTTT.

The chain joins TRBV7-9 to TRBJ2-7; TRBD1 aligns across 10 bases. CDR3 length: 13 residues. Germline values: CDR1 SEHNR, CDR2 FQNEAQ (reference sequence). V lost 6 bases to trimming and J lost 3 bases; unmatched junction nucleotides: 2. CDR3 in amino acids: CASSWTGGYEQYF. The DNA of the CDR3 is TGTGCCAGCAGTTGGACAGGGGGCTACGAGCAGTACTTC.

The genes are TRBV30 and TRBJ1-1; maybe TRBD1 (6 bases). CDR3 length: 16 amino acids. Trimming shortened V by 2 bases and J by 1 base, and 17 bases separated the two germline ends. CDR1 is GTSNPN, CDR2 SVGIG, per germline (reference sequence). CDR3 sequence: CAWSTGGAGGNTEAFF. The CDR3 nucleotides are TGTGCCTGGAGTACTGGGGGCGCGGGTGGGAACACTGAAGCTTTCTTT.

This chain joins TRBV18 and TRBJ2-7; 10 nucleotides match TRBD2. This CDR3 has 17 residues. Germline V gene sequence: CDR1 KGHSH, CDR2 LQKENI. V gave up 3 bases and J gave up 4 bases; unmatched junction bases: 12. The CDR3 here is CASSPGLAGDVMYEQYF. The CDR3 DNA follows: TGTGCCAGCTCACCGGGCCTAGCGGGAGACGTTATGTACGAGCAGTACTTC.

V and J are TRBV24-1 and TRBJ1-5, with 8 bases aligning to TRBD1. The CDR3 totals 17 residues. The V and J ends lost 2 bases and 0 bases, in that order; junction bases with no gene match: 5. Germline V CDR1 and CDR2: KGHDR, SFDVKD. The CDR3 loop reads CATSDSSGGYSNQPQHF. In DNA, the CDR3 is TGTGCCACCAGTGATTCATCAGGGGGCTATAGCAATCAGCCCCAGCATTTT.

The J gene is TRBJ2-5, the V gene TRBV10-3, with TRBD1 as a possible D gene (5 bases). CDR3 length equals 12 residues. V was pared by 9 bases and J by 2 bases, with 10 bases between. Per germline, CDR1 ENHRY and CDR2 SYGVKD. CDR3 nucleotides: TGTGCCATAGCAGGGCAGCAAGAGACCCAGTACTTC. This gives the protein CAIAGQQETQYF.